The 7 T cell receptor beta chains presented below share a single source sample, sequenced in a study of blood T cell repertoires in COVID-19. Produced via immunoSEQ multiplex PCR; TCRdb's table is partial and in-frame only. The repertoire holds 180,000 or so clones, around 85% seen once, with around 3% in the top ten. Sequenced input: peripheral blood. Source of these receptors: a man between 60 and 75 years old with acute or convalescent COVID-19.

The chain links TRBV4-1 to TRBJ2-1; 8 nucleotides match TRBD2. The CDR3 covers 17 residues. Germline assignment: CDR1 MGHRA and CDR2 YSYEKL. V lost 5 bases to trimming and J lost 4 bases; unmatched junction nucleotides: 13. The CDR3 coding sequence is TGCGCCAGCAGCGCACGGGAGGGGGGGCCCCGTTACAATGAGCAGTTCTTC. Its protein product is CASSAREGGPRYNEQFF.

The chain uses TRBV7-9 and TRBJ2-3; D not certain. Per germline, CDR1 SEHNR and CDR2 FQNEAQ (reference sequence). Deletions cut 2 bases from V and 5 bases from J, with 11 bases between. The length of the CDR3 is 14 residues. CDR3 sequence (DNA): TGTGCCAGCAGCTTACCCCCCCCAGGAGATACGCAGTATTTT. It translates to CASSLPPPGDTQYF. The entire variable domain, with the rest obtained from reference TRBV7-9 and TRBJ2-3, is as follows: DTGVSQNPRHKITKRGQNVTFRCDPISEHNRLYWYRQTLGQGPEFLTYFQNEAQLEKSRLLSDRFSAERPKGSFSTLEIQRTEQGDSAMYLCASSLPPPGDTQYFGPGTRLTVL.

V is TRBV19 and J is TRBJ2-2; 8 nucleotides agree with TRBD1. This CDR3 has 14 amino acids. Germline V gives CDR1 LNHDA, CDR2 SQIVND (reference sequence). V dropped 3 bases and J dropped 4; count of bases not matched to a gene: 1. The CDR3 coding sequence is TGTGCCAGTAGTATGGACAGGGCCACCGGGGAGCTGTTTTTT. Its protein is CASSMDRATGELFF. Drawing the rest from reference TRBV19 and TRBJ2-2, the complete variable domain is DGGITQSPKYLFRKEGQNVTLSCEQNLNHDAMYWYRQDPGQGLRLIYYSQIVNDFQKGDIAEGYSVSREKKESFPLTVTSAQKNPTAFYLCASSMDRATGELFFGEGSRLTVL.

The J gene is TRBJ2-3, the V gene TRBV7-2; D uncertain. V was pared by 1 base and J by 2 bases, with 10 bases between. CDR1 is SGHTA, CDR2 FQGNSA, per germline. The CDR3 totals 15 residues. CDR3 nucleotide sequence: TGTGCCAGCAGCTTAGTTTCAGGTATCACAGATACGCAGTATTTT. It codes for CASSLVSGITDTQYF.

The chain's CDR3 is CASSLRDRGNSPLHF. The CDR3 coding sequence is TGTGCCAGCAGCCTCCGGGACAGGGGTAATTCACCCCTCCACTTT. V gene TRBV28 combines with J gene TRBJ1-6, with 10 bases fitting TRBD1. Germline assignment: CDR1 MDHEN and CDR2 SYDVKM. This CDR3 comprises 15 residues. After removal of 6 bases from V and 6 bases from J, the junction contained 5 bases not matched to a gene.

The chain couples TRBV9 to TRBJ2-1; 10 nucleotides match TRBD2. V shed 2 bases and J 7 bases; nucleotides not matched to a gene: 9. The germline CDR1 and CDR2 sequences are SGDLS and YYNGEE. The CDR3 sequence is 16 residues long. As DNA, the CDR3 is TGTGCCAGCAGCGTTCGGGGAGCGGGAGGGCCGAATGAGCAGTTCTTC. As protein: CASSVRGAGGPNEQFF. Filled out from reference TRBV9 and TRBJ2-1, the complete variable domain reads DSGVTQTPKHLITATGQRVTLRCSPRSGDLSVYWYQQSLDQGLQFLIQYYNGEERAKGNILERFSAQQFPDLHSELNLSSLELGDSALYFCASSVRGAGGPNEQFFGPGTRLTVL.

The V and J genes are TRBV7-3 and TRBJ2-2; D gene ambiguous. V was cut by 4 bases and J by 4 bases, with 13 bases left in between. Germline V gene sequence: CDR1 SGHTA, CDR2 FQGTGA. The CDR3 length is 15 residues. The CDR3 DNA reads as TGTGCCAGCAGCTCCAAAATGACGGGCACCGGGGAGCTGTTTTTT. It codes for CASSSKMTGTGELFF.